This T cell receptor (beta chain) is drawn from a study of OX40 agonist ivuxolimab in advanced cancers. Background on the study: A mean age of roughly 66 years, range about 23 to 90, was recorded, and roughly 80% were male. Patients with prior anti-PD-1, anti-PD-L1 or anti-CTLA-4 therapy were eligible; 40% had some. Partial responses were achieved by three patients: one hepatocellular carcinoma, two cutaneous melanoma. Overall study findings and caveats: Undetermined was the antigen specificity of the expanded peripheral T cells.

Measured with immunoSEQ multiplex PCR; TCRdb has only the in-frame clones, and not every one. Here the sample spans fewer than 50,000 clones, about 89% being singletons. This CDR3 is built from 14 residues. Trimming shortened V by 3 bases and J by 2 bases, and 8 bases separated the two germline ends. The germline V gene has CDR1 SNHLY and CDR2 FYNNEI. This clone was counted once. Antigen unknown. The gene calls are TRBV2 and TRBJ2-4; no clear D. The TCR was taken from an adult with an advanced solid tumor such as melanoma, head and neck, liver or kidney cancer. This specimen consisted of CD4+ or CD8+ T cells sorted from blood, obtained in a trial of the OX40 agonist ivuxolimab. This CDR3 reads CASSELGPKNIQYF. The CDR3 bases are TGTGCCAGCAGTGAGTTAGGGCCCAAAAACATTCAGTACTTC.